This entry lists 27 T cell receptor beta chains sequenced from one sample in a study of shared clonotypes between healthy human individuals. Here immunoSEQ multiplex PCR was the method, and the copy in TCRdb shows in-frame clones only, minus some. The data contain around 2.3 million clones, approximately 95% of them singletons. The material sequenced was naive CD4+ T cells sorted from blood. As for subset: CD45RA+ positively selected. The receptor source for this set is a man aged 18 to 30 in good health.

The gene calls are TRBV30 and TRBJ1-3, with a tentative D call TRBD1 (5 bases). This CDR3 is built from 14 residues. Trimming removed 1 base from V and 3 bases from J, with 10 bases in between. CDR1 is GTSNPN, CDR2 SVGIG, per germline (reference sequence). The CDR3: CAWSGGIYGNTIYF. DNA of the CDR3: TGTGCCTGGAGTGGGGGGATTTATGGAAACACCATATATTTT.

This sequence joins TRBV27 and TRBJ2-7, with 12 nucleotides matching TRBD1. The germline gives CDR1 MNHEY, CDR2 SMNVEV (reference sequence). The J segment lost 6 bases and the V segment lost 5 bases, leaving 11 bases of the junction unmatched. The CDR3 covers 16 residues. CDR3 DNA sequence: TGTGCCAGCAGTCAAGGGACAGGGGGCTTCATCGGCGAGCAGTACTTC. This sequence encodes CASSQGTGGFIGEQYF.

This clone was seen only a few times. The chain recombines TRBV2 with TRBJ2-7; D uncertain. CDR3 length: 15 residues. Germline CDR1 and CDR2: SNHLY and FYNNEI. The V end lost 5 bases, the J end lost 0 bases, and 14 bases lay between the germline ends. As DNA, the CDR3 is TGTGCCAGCAGTCCCCTTTGGGCCTACTCCTACGAGCAGTACTTC. Translating gives CASSPLWAYSYEQYF.

The chain joins TRBV23-1 to TRBJ1-4; D is ambiguous. TRBV23-1 is treated as an ORF (open reading frame) with a function not yet certain. The CDR3 has 16 residues. V shed 3 bases and J shed 7 bases, with 18 bases lying between them. The DNA for the CDR3 is TGCGCCAGCAGTCACTGTCAGCTTCAGAATCTTGAAAAACTGTTTTTT. It is translated as CASSHCQLQNLEKLFF.

The rearrangement joins TRBV7-3 to TRBJ2-3; 9 bases are shared with TRBD1. V lost 5 bases to trimming and J lost 4 bases; unmatched junction nucleotides: 4. CDR3 size: 14 residues. Germline V gene data show CDR1 as SGHTA and CDR2 as FQGTGA. CDR3 protein: CASSKGQGPDTQYF. The CDR3 region has the DNA TGTGCCAGCAGCAAGGGACAGGGCCCAGATACGCAGTATTTT.

For this clone: Other DNA sequences in this specimen translate into the identical CDR3. The chain recombines TRBV30 with TRBJ1-1; D not certain. This CDR3 region has 13 residues. V lost 0 bases, J lost 0 bases, and 5 bases lay in between. Germline V CDR1 and CDR2: GTSNPN, SVGIG (reference sequence). CDR3: CAWSVGMNTEAFF. The CDR3, as DNA: TGTGCCTGGAGTGTAGGGATGAACACTGAAGCTTTCTTT.

The gene calls are TRBV2 and TRBJ2-5; 8 bases line up with TRBD1. Per the germline V gene, CDR1 is SNHLY and CDR2 is FYNNEI. This CDR3 region has 14 residues. V lost 8 bases and J lost 7; bases outside the gene matches: 12. The chain's CDR3 is CASEGRGLDGTQYF. In DNA, the CDR3 is TGTGCCAGCGAGGGCAGGGGGCTGGATGGGACCCAGTACTTC.

This clone is a singleton in its sample. The V call is TRBV5-4, the J call TRBJ1-1; D is undetermined. Trimming shortened V by 1 base and J by 3 bases, and 10 bases separated the two germline ends. The CDR3 length is 14 residues. CDR1 is SGHNT and CDR2 is YYREEE in the germline V gene (reference sequence). The CDR3, as DNA: TGTGCCAGCAGCTTGCCGGCAGCCGACACTGAAGCTTTCTTT. This sequence encodes CASSLPAADTEAFF.

The chain joins TRBV5-6 to TRBJ2-7; D is undetermined. Trimming shortened V by 4 bases and J by 5 bases, and 19 bases separated the two germline ends. The CDR3 covers 15 residues. Germline CDR1 and CDR2: SGHDT and YYEEEE. CDR3: CASSQDPTAVHEQYF. The CDR3 DNA follows: TGTGCCAGCAGCCAAGATCCGACGGCGGTCCACGAGCAGTACTTC.

A remark on this clone: Within the sample, other DNA sequences also encode this same CDR3. The V call is TRBV18, the J call TRBJ2-7; 10 bases match TRBD1. CDR3 size: 14 residues. Germline CDR1 reads KGHSH; CDR2 reads LQKENI. Losses at the gene ends were 3 bases for V and 4 bases for J; bases not matched to a gene: 3. CDR3 DNA: TGTGCCAGCTCACCCGGGACAGGGGCTTACGAGCAGTACTTC. It specifies CASSPGTGAYEQYF. Full variable domain (rest looked up from reference TRBV18 and TRBJ2-7): NAGVMQNPRHLVRRRGQEARLRCSPMKGHSHVYWYRQLPEEGLKFMVYLQKENIIDESGMPKERFSAEFPKEGPSILRIQQVVRGDSAAYFCASSPGTGAYEQYFGPGTRLTVT.

The genes are TRBV2 and TRBJ2-5, with 8 positions matching TRBD2. There are 16 residues in the CDR3. J lost 0 bases, V lost 3 bases, and 6 bases had no gene match. Germline V gene sequence: CDR1 SNHLY, CDR2 FYNNEI. This chain's CDR3 is CASSDTSGVYQETQYF. The CDR3 DNA is TGTGCCAGCAGTGATACTAGCGGCGTTTACCAAGAGACCCAGTACTTC.

The genes are TRBV5-6 and TRBJ1-6; D gene uncertain. The germline CDR1 and CDR2 sequences are SGHDT and YYEEEE. V was cut by 1 base and J by 0 bases, with 11 bases left in between. The CDR3 sequence is 17 residues long. CDR3 coding DNA: TGTGCCAGCAGCTTGTGGCCAGCCTACTCCTATAATTCACCCCTCCACTTT. Encoded protein: CASSLWPAYSYNSPLHF.

The chain links TRBV6-1 to TRBJ2-5, with D maybe TRBD1 (6 bases). The CDR3 is made up of 13 amino acids. Germline V gives CDR1 MNHNS, CDR2 SASEGT. The V end was cut by 4 bases, the J end by 5 bases, with 11 bases between. The DNA for the CDR3 is TGTGCCAGCAGTGCCCACAGGGCGGAGACCCAGTACTTC. Amino acid sequence: CASSAHRAETQYF.

The genes are TRBV6-1 and TRBJ1-5; 7 bases map to TRBD1. The CDR3 totals 15 residues. The germline V gene has CDR1 MNHNS and CDR2 SASEGT. Germline trimming cut 2 bases from V and 6 bases from J; bases unmatched to any gene: 7. The CDR3 nucleotides read TGTGCCAGCAGTGAACGAAGAGGGGGCGGTCAGCCCCAGCATTTT. Translated: CASSERRGGGQPQHF.

Worth noting for this clone: The same CDR3 can be traced to other DNA sequences in this sample. The chain combines TRBV11-2 with TRBJ2-7, with D hard to call. CDR3 length: 13 amino acids. V dropped 1 base and J dropped 3 bases, with 7 bases sitting between them. Germline CDR1 is SGHAT and CDR2 is FQNNGV. CDR3 protein: CASSLVLIYEQYF. The CDR3 DNA sequence: TGTGCCAGCAGCTTAGTTTTGATCTACGAGCAGTACTTC.

Remarks on this clone: At the DNA level, this CDR3 is encoded by other sequences in the same sample as well. The chain joins TRBV18 to TRBJ2-6; no clear D gene. The CDR3 contains 14 residues. Germline CDR1 is KGHSH and CDR2 is LQKENI. V lost 6 bases to trimming and J lost 1 base, with 7 bases between them. DNA for the CDR3: TGTGCCAGCTCCCAGGATTCTGGGGCCAACGTCCTGACTTTC. Translation gives CASSQDSGANVLTF. The whole variable domain, remainder taken from reference TRBV18 and TRBJ2-6, is NAGVMQNPRHLVRRRGQEARLRCSPMKGHSHVYWYRQLPEEGLKFMVYLQKENIIDESGMPKERFSAEFPKEGPSILRIQQVVRGDSAAYFCASSQDSGANVLTFGAGSRLTVL.

Worth noting for this clone: The same CDR3 can be traced to other DNA sequences in this sample. V is TRBV27 and J is TRBJ2-7, with 12 bases fitting TRBD2. CDR3 length: 14 amino acids. Germline values: CDR1 MNHEY, CDR2 SMNVEV (reference sequence). V shed 8 bases, J shed 4 bases, and the junction held 6 bases outside the gene matches. CDR3 residues: CASSRTSGTYEQYF. The CDR3 DNA follows: TGTGCCAGCTCACGGACTAGCGGGACATACGAGCAGTACTTC.

The rearrangement links TRBV28 to TRBJ2-2, with 10 nucleotides matching TRBD1. CDR1 and CDR2 (germline): MDHEN, SYDVKM. This CDR3 spans 15 amino acids. J gave up 2 bases and V 6 bases, and 3 bases lay outside the gene matches. CDR3 amino acids: CASRRQGANTGELFF. CDR3 sequence (DNA): TGTGCCAGCAGAAGACAGGGGGCAAACACCGGGGAGCTGTTTTTT. Based on the CDR3 plus reference TRBV28 and TRBJ2-2, the full variable domain is DVKVTQSSRYLVKRTGEKVFLECVQDMDHENMFWYRQDPGLGLRLIYFSYDVKMKEKGDIPEGYSVSREKKERFSLILESASTNQTSMYLCASRRQGANTGELFFGEGSRLTVL.

The V call is TRBV27, the J call TRBJ2-7, with a possible D match to TRBD1 (6 bases). Germline loops: CDR1 MNHEY, CDR2 SMNVEV (reference sequence). CDR3 length equals 13 residues. V lost 3 bases, J lost 3 bases, and 9 bases lay in between. In DNA form, the CDR3 reads TGTGCCAGCAGTTTTGAACAGGGCTACGAGCAGTACTTC. Translation gives CASSFEQGYEQYF.

This clone is a singleton in its sample. V and J are TRBV5-1 and TRBJ2-5; TRBD2 agrees at 10 bases. Trimming took 2 bases from V and 5 from J; bases not matched to a gene: 6. Germline V gives CDR1 SGHRS, CDR2 YFSETQ. This CDR3 region has 15 residues. The CDR3 protein is CASSLPSGSGETQYF. The CDR3 DNA reads TGCGCCAGCAGCTTACCTAGCGGGAGTGGGGAGACCCAGTACTTC.

The chain employs TRBV14 and TRBJ2-7, with TRBD1 identical over 9 bases. The CDR3 sequence is 15 residues long. The V gene end was trimmed by 2 bases and the J gene end by 2 bases; junction bases not matched to a gene: 4. CDR1 and CDR2 (germline): SGHDN, FVKESK. CDR3 loop: CASSQPGTGTYEQYF. CDR3 coding DNA: TGTGCCAGCAGCCAACCCGGGACAGGGACCTACGAGCAGTACTTC.

The chain recombines TRBV4-1 with TRBJ2-7; TRBD1 matches at 9 bases. The CDR3 spans 15 residues. Germline V gene lookup returns CDR1 MGHRA and CDR2 YSYEKL. V lost 2 bases, J lost 3 bases, and 5 bases stayed unmatched. The CDR3 bases are TGCGCCAGCAGCCAACCGGGACAGGGCTTCTACGAGCAGTACTTC. The encoded protein is CASSQPGQGFYEQYF.

V gene TRBV7-8 combines with J gene TRBJ2-5; D assignment may be TRBD1 or TRBD2 (5 bases each). CDR3 length: 15 residues. Germline CDR1 reads SGHVS; CDR2 reads FQNEAQ. Trimming pared 5 bases from V and 7 bases from J, leaving 20 bases between. CDR3 sequence reads: CASSPLVPAGRTQYF. CDR3 DNA: TGTGCCAGCAGCCCCTTGGTTCCGGCAGGGAGGACCCAGTACTTC.

The chain carries TRBV5-1 and TRBJ1-6; 7 bases match TRBD1. CDR1 and CDR2 from the germline V gene are SGHRS and YFSETQ. V trimming: 3 bases; J trimming: 7 bases; junction bases outside the gene matches: 7. The CDR3 runs 15 residues. The CDR3 DNA reads TGCGCCAGCAGCTGGACCGGGACAGAGAATTCACCCCTCCACTTT. Translating gives CASSWTGTENSPLHF. The full variable domain, rest sourced from reference TRBV5-1 and TRBJ1-6, is KAGVTQTPRYLIKTRGQQVTLSCSPISGHRSVSWYQQTPGQGLQFLFEYFSETQRNKGNFPGRFSGRQFSNSRSEMNVSTLELGDSALYLCASSWTGTENSPLHFGNGTRLTVT.

For this clone: The same CDR3 arises from other DNA sequences in this sample as well. The chain links TRBV5-1 to TRBJ2-7; D not resolved. The CDR3 runs 12 residues. The V gene's germline CDR1 is SGHRS and CDR2 YFSETQ. V lost 3 bases and J 4 bases, leaving 8 bases between the germline ends. The CDR3 spells CASSSDFYEQYF. The DNA for the CDR3 is TGCGCCAGCAGCTCCGACTTTTACGAGCAGTACTTC.

This sequence joins TRBV5-1 and TRBJ1-5; possible D gene TRBD1, 5 bases. Germline lookup yields CDR1 SGHRS and CDR2 YFSETQ. The CDR3 runs 13 residues. The germline V and J ends were trimmed by 5 bases and 6 bases, with 12 bases remaining between them. The CDR3 DNA reads as TGCGCCAGCAGGACAGCATCTTTTCAGCCCCAGCATTTT. Amino acids: CASRTASFQPQHF.

The J gene is TRBJ2-5, the V gene TRBV5-4; no reliable D call. The CDR3 spans 14 residues. CDR1 and CDR2 (germline): SGHNT, YYREEE (reference sequence). The V end was cut by 2 bases, the J end by 1 base, with 9 bases between. As DNA, the CDR3 is TGTGCCAGCAGCTTAGTCTCGACCCAAGAGACCCAGTACTTC. Protein sequence: CASSLVSTQETQYF.